These 23 T cell receptor beta chains originate from one sample sequenced in a study of Graves' ophthalmopathy and Graves' hyperthyroidism. RNA transcripts were the template, and TCR beta CDR3 regions were amplified from them. In the first round, RT-PCR was carried out with HTBI primers, and a multiplex PCR formed the second round. TCRdb re-called the multiplex PCR reads with MiXCR, one entry per CDR3 protein. Altogether under 400,000 distinct CDR3 sequences are present, 15% to 20% being singletons, with the ten largest covering about 12%. Sequenced input: peripheral blood. Receptor source: an adult man with Graves' ophthalmopathy.

This clonotype occurred many times. This sequence may be a read error, since a much larger clone differs from it by one base. The chain uses TRBV15 and TRBJ2-7; D remains unclear. CDR1 LNHNV and CDR2 YYDKDF come from the germline V gene (reference sequence). V was cut by 0 bases and J by 0 bases, with 3 bases left in between. CDR3 length: 13 residues. The CDR3 region is CATSRDSSYEQYF. In DNA form, the CDR3 reads TGTGCCACCAGCAGAGACAGCTCCTACGAGCAGTACTTC.

About this clonotype: A junction boundary mismatches the germline segment, possibly from a read error. The chain links TRBV6-5 to TRBJ1-6; the D is unclear. The CDR3 loop spans 13 amino acids. Germline CDR1 MNHEY, CDR2 SVGAGI. CDR3 DNA: TGTGCCAGCAGTTCCTCCAATAATTCACCCCTCCACTTT. Amino acids: CASSSSNNSPLHF.

This clonotype was counted at least ten times. The chain links TRBV7-8 to TRBJ1-1; D perhaps matches TRBD1 (5 bases). Germline loops: CDR1 SGHVS, CDR2 FQNEAQ. V lost 2 bases to trimming and J lost 5 bases, with 12 bases between them. This CDR3 has 14 amino acids. CDR3: CASSLTGGETEAFF. The CDR3 nucleotides are TGTGCCAGCAGCTTAACTGGGGGGGAAACTGAAGCTTTCTTT.

CDR3 in amino acids: CASVWNYGYTF. For the CDR3, the DNA is TGTGCCAGCGTTTGGAATTATGGCTACACCTTC. This sequence joins TRBV6-5 and TRBJ1-2; D gene uncertain. Between the trimmed V and J ends, which lost 8 bases and 5 bases, there was a span of 9 bases. Per germline, CDR1 MNHEY and CDR2 SVGAGI. There are 11 residues in the CDR3.

This clonotype was seen repeatedly, ten times or more. The chain is built from TRBV6-2 or TRBV6-3 and TRBJ2-7; TRBD2 aligns across 8 bases. V trimming: 8 bases; J trimming: 5 bases; junction bases outside the gene matches: 5. CDR3 size: 12 residues. CDR1 is MNHEY, CDR2 SVGEGT, per germline. CDR3 sequence: CASGRGGNEQYF. Here the CDR3 DNA reads TGTGCCAGCGGCCGGGGGGGCAACGAGCAGTACTTC.

The sample holds many counts of this clonotype. V is TRBV5-1 and J is TRBJ2-5; TRBD1 or TRBD2 may be the D gene (6 bases each). The CDR3 loop spans 16 amino acids. Trimming took off 4 bases at V and 5 bases at J, with 21 bases between the two ends. CDR1 is SGHRS and CDR2 is YFSETQ in the germline V gene. The CDR3 DNA follows: TGCGCCAGCAGCGACCTCCGGGTCTTGGGGGGCGAGACCCAGTACTTC. Translation: CASSDLRVLGGETQYF.

This clonotype has ten or more counts. The J gene is TRBJ2-7, the V gene TRBV20-1; D remains unclear. The CDR3 length is 11 residues. The V and J ends lost 2 bases and 2 bases respectively, with 4 bases between them. Germline CDR1 DFQATT, CDR2 SNEGSKA (reference sequence). In nucleotides, the CDR3 is TGCAGTGCTAGATTGGCCTACGAGCAGTACTTC. Residues: CSARLAYEQYF.

This clonotype was recorded at least ten times. This CDR3 is CASSGRGHREQYF. The CDR3 coding sequence is TGTGCCAGCAGCGGAAGAGGACACCGCGAGCAGTACTTC. The rearrangement links TRBV2 to TRBJ2-7, with a weak D call TRBD1 (5 bases). The CDR3 is 13 amino acids. The V gene's germline CDR1 is SNHLY and CDR2 FYNNEI. V dropped 6 bases and J dropped 6 bases, with 15 bases sitting between them.

This clonotype was counted ten times or more. V gene TRBV6-5 combines with J gene TRBJ2-7; TRBD1 agrees at 8 bases. The CDR3 has 16 amino acids. Trimming took 2 bases from V and 4 from J; bases not matched to a gene: 10. Looked up from germline, CDR1 is MNHEY and CDR2 is SVGAGI. This CDR3 reads CASSYTHFNRGYEQYF. In nucleotides, the CDR3 is TGTGCCAGCAGTTACACGCACTTTAACAGGGGGTACGAGCAGTACTTC.

There are many counts of this clonotype. The chain links TRBV10-3 to TRBJ2-5; 8 bases map to TRBD1. The CDR3 loop spans 16 amino acids. V lost 3 bases, J lost 7 bases, and 13 bases stayed unmatched. Germline CDR1 reads ENHRY; CDR2 reads SYGVKD. The CDR3, as DNA: TGTGCCATCAGTGACTCCCGGGACAGGATTCAGGGGACCCAGTACTTC. Its protein product is CAISDSRDRIQGTQYF.

V usage is TRBV7-8 and J usage is TRBJ2-5, with unresolved D. Germline CDR1 SGHVS, CDR2 FQNEAQ. This CDR3 contains 14 residues. Trimming removed 0 bases at V and 5 bases at J, with 10 bases between. The CDR3 here is CASSLAGSLETQYF. CDR3 nucleotides: TGTGCCAGCAGCTTAGCGGGATCGCTGGAGACCCAGTACTTC. The full variable domain, rest sourced from reference TRBV7-8 and TRBJ2-5, is GAGVSQSPRYKVAKRGQDVALRCDPISGHVSLFWYQQALGQGPEFLTYFQNEAQLDKSGLPSDRFFAERPEGSVSTLKIQRTQQEDSAVYLCASSLAGSLETQYFGPGTRLLVL.

The sample holds many counts of this clonotype. The chain employs TRBV20-1 and TRBJ2-2; a weak D match, TRBD2 (5 bases). This CDR3 has 14 residues. Germline lookup yields CDR1 DFQATT and CDR2 SNEGSKA (reference sequence). V lost 5 bases and J 6 bases, leaving 16 bases between the germline ends. Here the CDR3 reads CSARGRNQAGELFF. CDR3 DNA sequence: TGCAGTGCTCGCGGGCGTAATCAGGCCGGGGAGCTGTTTTTT.

Ten or more counts support this clonotype. V usage is TRBV10-3 and J usage is TRBJ1-1, with 9 positions matching TRBD1. Trimming removed 3 bases from V and 3 bases from J; junction bases left unmatched: 14. The CDR3 is made up of 18 amino acids. CDR1 and CDR2 (germline): ENHRY, SYGVKD. CDR3 sequence (DNA): TGTGCCATCAGTGAAGGGGGGGAACAGGGGGCGTGGGACACTGAAGCTTTCTTT. Its translation: CAISEGGEQGAWDTEAFF.

The V call is TRBV28, the J call TRBJ2-7; 10 positions match TRBD2. CDR1 is MDHEN, CDR2 SYDVKM, per germline. Trimming removed 4 bases from V and 2 bases from J; junction bases left unmatched: 11. The CDR3 contains 17 residues. CDR3: CASSSSLGLADTYEQYF. DNA for the CDR3: TGTGCCAGCAGTTCCTCACTTGGACTAGCGGATACCTACGAGCAGTACTTC.

This clonotype occurred many times. The chain joins TRBV20-1 to TRBJ1-2; possible D gene TRBD1, 6 bases. CDR3 length: 14 amino acids. The V gene lost 6 bases and the J gene lost 4 bases, with 18 bases spanning the gap. Looked up from germline, CDR1 is DFQATT and CDR2 is SNEGSKA (reference sequence). The CDR3 spells CSATPGAGSYGYTF. Here the CDR3 DNA reads TGCAGTGCCACTCCAGGGGCCGGGTCCTATGGCTACACCTTC.

The chain joins TRBV15 to TRBJ1-1; a possible D gene is TRBD1 (5 bases). Trimming took 4 bases from V and 0 from J, leaving 9 bases between them. This CDR3 spans 14 amino acids. CDR1 LNHNV and CDR2 YYDKDF come from the germline V gene (reference sequence). CDR3 coding DNA: TGTGCCACCAGCACTTACAGGCTGAACACTGAAGCTTTCTTT. Its translation is CATSTYRLNTEAFF.

This clonotype was seen at least ten times. V is TRBV6-2 or TRBV6-3 and J is TRBJ1-2, with D perhaps TRBD1 (5 bases). This CDR3 spans 14 amino acids. Looked up from germline, CDR1 is MNHEY and CDR2 is SVGEGT. The ends were cut back, 3 bases at V and 7 bases at J, with 15 bases in the middle. The CDR3 spells CASSYFPGRAGYTF. The CDR3, as DNA: TGTGCCAGCAGTTATTTTCCAGGGCGGGCTGGCTACACCTTC.

This chain links TRBV5-5 with TRBJ2-7; tentatively, D is TRBD1 (6 bases). The CDR3 has 14 residues. V dropped 0 bases and J dropped 7 bases, with 14 bases sitting between them. The germline V gene has CDR1 SGHKS and CDR2 YYEKEE (reference sequence). CDR3 coding DNA: TGTGCCAGCAGCTTGGAGGTTGACAGGTCTGAGCAGTACTTC. This codes for CASSLEVDRSEQYF.

This clonotype was detected ten times or more. This chain uses TRBV6-2 or TRBV6-3 with TRBJ1-1, with D perhaps TRBD1 (5 bases). The CDR3 length is 15 residues. Per germline, CDR1 MNHEY and CDR2 SVGEGT. Trimming left V 6 bases short and J 2 bases short, with 16 bases between. In nucleotides, the CDR3 is TGTGCCAGCAGCCCCCAGGGACGGGGAAACACTGAAGCTTTCTTT. Its protein product is CASSPQGRGNTEAFF.

This clonotype was seen many times. V gene TRBV27 combines with J gene TRBJ1-2, with 9 bases that match TRBD1. V shed 5 bases, J shed 5 bases, and the junction held 6 bases outside the gene matches. The CDR3 loop spans 14 amino acids. The germline CDR1 and CDR2 sequences are MNHEY and SMNVEV (reference sequence). This CDR3 is CASSPDRGVYGYTF. As DNA, the CDR3 is TGTGCCAGCAGTCCGGACAGGGGTGTTTATGGCTACACCTTC.

This chain uses TRBV7-6 with TRBJ2-5; tentative D call: TRBD2 (5 bases). Trimming removed 7 bases from V and 2 bases from J, with 14 bases in between. This CDR3 is 14 amino acids long. Germline assignment: CDR1 SGHVS and CDR2 FNYEAQ. The CDR3 nucleotides read TGTGCCAGCAACAATCTAGCAGCTCAAGAGACCCAGTACTTC. It encodes CASNNLAAQETQYF.

This clonotype was counted ten times or more. The genes are TRBV27 and TRBJ2-7; 13 bases line up with TRBD2. Trimming cost V 5 bases and J 9 bases; bases outside gene matches: 10. Per germline, CDR1 MNHEY and CDR2 SMNVEV (reference sequence). The CDR3 consists of 15 residues. CDR3 bases: TGTGCCAGCAGTCCTGCCGGGACTAGCGGGAATGGGCAGTACTTC. Protein product: CASSPAGTSGNGQYF.

The sample holds many counts of this clonotype. The chain couples TRBV27 to TRBJ2-5; D is perhaps TRBD1 (6 bases). Trimming pared 1 base from V and 3 bases from J, leaving 12 bases between. The CDR3 has 15 residues. The germline V gene encodes CDR1 MNHEY and CDR2 SMNVEV (reference sequence). The CDR3 DNA sequence: TGTGCCAGCAGTTTATTTTGGCAGGGGAAAGAGACCCAGTACTTC. Translated, it gives CASSLFWQGKETQYF.